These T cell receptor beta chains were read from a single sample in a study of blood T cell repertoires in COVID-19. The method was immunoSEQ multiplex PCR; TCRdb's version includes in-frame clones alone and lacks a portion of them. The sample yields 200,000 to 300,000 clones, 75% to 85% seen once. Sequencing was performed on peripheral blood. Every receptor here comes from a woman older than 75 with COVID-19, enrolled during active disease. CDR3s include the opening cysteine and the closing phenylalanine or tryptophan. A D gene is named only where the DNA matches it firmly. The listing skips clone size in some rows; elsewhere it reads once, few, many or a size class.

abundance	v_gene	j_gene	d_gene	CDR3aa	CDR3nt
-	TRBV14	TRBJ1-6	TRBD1	CASSSPGQGSPLHF	TGTGCCAGCAGCAGCCCGGGACAGGGATCACCCCTCCACTTT
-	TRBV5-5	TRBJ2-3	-	CASSPPGLRTDTQYF	TGTGCCAGCAGCCCCCCGGGACTCCGCACAGATACGCAGTATTTT
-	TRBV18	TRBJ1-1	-	CASSPIAGRPNTEAFF	TGTGCCAGCTCACCAATCGCGGGACGCCCGAACACTGAAGCTTTCTTT
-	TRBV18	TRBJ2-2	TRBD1	CASSLTGALNTGELFF	TGTGCCAGCTCTCTAACAGGGGCCCTGAACACCGGGGAGCTGTTTTTT
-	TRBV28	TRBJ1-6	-	CASRPHSGNSPLHF	TGTGCCAGCAGGCCTCATTCCGGGAATTCACCCCTCCACTTT
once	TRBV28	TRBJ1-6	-	CASGRGADSPLHF	TGTGCCAGCGGCCGGGGGGCGGACTCACCCCTCCACTTT
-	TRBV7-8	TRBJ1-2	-	CASSPATGVVNYGYTF	TGTGCCAGCAGCCCAGCTACGGGGGTGGTTAACTATGGCTACACCTTC
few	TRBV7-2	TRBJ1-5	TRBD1	CASSLGDSNNQPQHF	TGTGCCAGCAGCTTAGGGGACAGCAACAATCAGCCCCAGCATTTT
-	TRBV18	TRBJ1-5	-	CASSPDGTNQPQHF	TGTGCCAGCTCACCAGATGGCACAAATCAGCCCCAGCATTTT
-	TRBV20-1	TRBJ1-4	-	CSASHREGAEKLFF	TGCAGTGCTAGTCACAGGGAGGGCGCGGAAAAACTGTTTTTT
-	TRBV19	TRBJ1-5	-	CASTRGTQPQHF	TGTGCCAGTACTAGGGGGACGCAGCCCCAGCATTTT
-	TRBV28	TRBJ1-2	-	CASSSPQRGSGYTF	TGTGCCAGCAGTTCCCCCCAGCGTGGGAGCGGCTACACCTTC
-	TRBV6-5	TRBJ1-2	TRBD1	CASSLNGQGANYGYTF	TGTGCCAGCAGTTTAAACGGACAGGGGGCCAACTATGGCTACACCTTC
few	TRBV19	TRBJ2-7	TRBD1	CASSGHRGAYEQYF	TGTGCCAGTAGTGGGCACAGGGGAGCCTACGAGCAGTACTTC
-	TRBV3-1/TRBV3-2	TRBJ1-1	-	CASSQGGGTAEAFF	TGTGCCAGCAGCCAAGGAGGAGGAACGGCTGAAGCTTTCTTT
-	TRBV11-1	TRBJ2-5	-	CASSRSSTGRETQYF	TGTGCCAGCAGCAGATCTTCGACAGGGAGGGAGACCCAGTACTTC
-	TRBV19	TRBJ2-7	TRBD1	CASSGQGAHEQYF	TGTGCCAGTAGTGGACAGGGGGCACACGAGCAGTACTTC
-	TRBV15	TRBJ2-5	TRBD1	CATSRDRGPALTQYF	TGTGCCACCAGCAGAGATAGGGGGCCGGCATTAACCCAGTACTTC
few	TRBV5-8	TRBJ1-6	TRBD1	CASRETGAYNSPLHF	TGTGCCAGCAGGGAAACAGGGGCCTATAATTCACCCCTCCACTTT
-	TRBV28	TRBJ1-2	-	CASTLPVNYGYTF	TGTGCCAGCACTCTCCCCGTTAACTATGGCTACACCTTC
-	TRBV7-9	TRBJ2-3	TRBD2	CASSLGAGADTQYF	TGTGCCAGCAGCTTAGGAGCGGGAGCAGATACGCAGTATTTT
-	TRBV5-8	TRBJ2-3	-	CASSWGLVSGDTQYF	TGTGCCAGCAGCTGGGGGCTAGTATCGGGAGATACGCAGTATTTT
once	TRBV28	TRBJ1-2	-	CASSPTGTYGYTF	TGTGCCAGCAGTCCTACAGGGACCTATGGCTACACCTTC
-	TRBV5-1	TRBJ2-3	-	CASSGGDFRDTDTQYF	TGCGCCAGCAGCGGCGGGGATTTCCGGGACACAGATACGCAGTATTTT
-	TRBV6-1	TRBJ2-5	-	CASSENSFRQETQYF	TGTGCCAGCAGTGAGAACAGTTTCAGACAAGAGACCCAGTACTTC
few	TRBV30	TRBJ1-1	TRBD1	CAWSRQQGAPLNTEAFF	TGTGCCTGGAGCAGACAACAGGGGGCACCGTTGAACACTGAAGCTTTCTTT
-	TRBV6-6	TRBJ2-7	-	CASSYSRTAAYEQYF	TGTGCCAGCAGTTACTCTCGGACAGCGGCCTACGAGCAGTACTTC
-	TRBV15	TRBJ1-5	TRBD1	CATSVRQGAGQPQHF	TGTGCCACCAGCGTAAGACAGGGGGCAGGACAGCCCCAGCATTTT
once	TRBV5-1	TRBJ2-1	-	CASSLAGGLGNEQFF	TGCGCCAGCAGCTTGGCTGGGGGCCTGGGCAATGAGCAGTTCTTC
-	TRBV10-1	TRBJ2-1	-	CASSAGVNEQFF	TGCGCCAGCAGTGCCGGGGTAAATGAGCAGTTCTTC
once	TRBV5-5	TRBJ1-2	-	CASSSGPPTNYGYTF	TGTGCCAGCAGCTCAGGGCCACCGACTAACTATGGCTACACCTTC
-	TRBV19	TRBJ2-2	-	CASRPQGVTGELFF	TGTGCCAGTAGACCACAGGGAGTAACCGGGGAGCTGTTTTTT
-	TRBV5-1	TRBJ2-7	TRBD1	CASSRGQGAGEQYF	TGCGCCAGCAGCCGTGGACAGGGGGCGGGGGAGCAGTACTTC
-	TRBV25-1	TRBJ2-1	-	CASILYGLNSYNEQFF	TGTGCCAGCATCCTTTATGGACTTAACTCCTACAATGAGCAGTTCTTC
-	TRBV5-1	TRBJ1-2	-	CASRPENYGYTF	TGCGCCAGCAGACCGGAGAACTATGGCTACACCTTC
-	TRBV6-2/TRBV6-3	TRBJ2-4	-	CASSYSFSSKNIQYF	TGTGCCAGCAGTTACAGCTTCTCTTCCAAAAACATTCAGTACTTC
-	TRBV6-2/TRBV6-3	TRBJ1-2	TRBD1	CASSYPGQAAGYTF	TGTGCCAGCAGTTACCCTGGACAGGCTGCGGGCTACACCTTC
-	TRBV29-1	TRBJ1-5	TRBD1	CSVGQGDQPQHF	TGCAGCGTTGGACAGGGCGATCAGCCCCAGCATTTT